This T cell receptor (beta chain) was sequenced for a study of cytomegalovirus exposure and HLA in healthy donors. Per germline, CDR1 SEHNR and CDR2 FQNEAQ (reference sequence). J gave up 2 bases and V 2 bases, and 5 bases lay outside the gene matches. This CDR3 is 16 amino acids long. 13 Jbeta primers and 60 Vbeta primers were used for the PCR. The method was immunoSEQ multiplex PCR; TCRdb's version includes in-frame clones alone and lacks a portion of them. This sample yields roughly 160,000 clones, of which around 80% are seen a single time; about 7.7% belongs to the top ten. The material sequenced was PBMCs. This clonotype was obtained from a woman in her thirties or forties in good health and CMV-seropositive. The chain recombines TRBV7-9 with TRBJ2-1; the match to TRBD2 covers 8 bases. The CDR3: CASSLSAGGPYNEQFF. The DNA of the CDR3 is TGTGCCAGCAGCTTATCGGCGGGAGGCCCCTACAATGAGCAGTTCTTC.